This TCR beta chain was identified in a study of PD-1 blockade in classical Hodgkin lymphoma. Across the whole study: Every 2 weeks, patients got 3 mg/kg intravenous nivolumab.

Study outcomes and limitations: Significantly greater TCR diversity emerged by C4D1 in CD4+ cells but not CD8+ cells. Reported baseline diversity: healthy donors highest, relapsed/refractory patients lowest.

Time point indicated: cycle 4 day 1 (C4D1), after 5 to 7 weeks of nivolumab. Patients all relapsed after autologous stem cell transplantation, and there was variation in brentuximab vedotin exposure. TCRdb's copy holds only in-frame clones and misses some; the assay was immunoSEQ multiplex PCR. Among 100,000 or so clones, roughly nine tenths were seen once, and the ten largest hold under 20%. About this clone itself: The target antigen is unknown.

Source: peripheral blood mononuclear cells (PBMCs), taken before the fourth cycle of nivolumab. The TCR was taken from a human donor with classical Hodgkin lymphoma.

CDR3 loop: CASGRIPGLKKETQYF. The CDR3 DNA sequence: TGTGCTAGTGGTCGAATTCCGGGACTCAAAAAAGAGACCCAGTACTTC. V and J are TRBV12-5 and TRBJ2-5; a weak D match, TRBD2 (6 bases). This CDR3 is 16 amino acids long. CDR1 and CDR2 (germline): LGHNT, FRNRAP. Deletions cut 5 bases from V and 3 bases from J, with 19 bases between.